The 22 T cell receptor beta chains reported below all come from one sample, sequenced in a study of cytomegalovirus exposure and HLA in healthy donors. Use of 60 Vbeta and 13 Jbeta primers characterized the PCR. Some clones are missing from TCRdb's copy, which holds only in-frame ones; the method was immunoSEQ multiplex PCR. This sample has over 150,000 clones, with more than 70% found just once. Sequenced sample: PBMCs. Receptor source: a woman between 35 and 50 years old in good health and CMV-seropositive.

About this clone itself: This CDR3 is also generated by other DNA sequences in the sample. The chain has TRBV5-1 and TRBJ2-3; the D is unclear. V was cut by 5 bases and J by 0 bases, with 4 bases left in between. Germline CDR1 is SGHRS and CDR2 is YFSETQ. The CDR3 runs 12 residues. The CDR3 coding sequence is TGCGCCAGCAGTCAAAGCACAGATACGCAGTATTTT. It is translated as CASSQSTDTQYF. Supplemented by reference TRBV5-1 and TRBJ2-3, the full variable domain reads KAGVTQTPRYLIKTRGQQVTLSCSPISGHRSVSWYQQTPGQGLQFLFEYFSETQRNKGNFPGRFSGRQFSNSRSEMNVSTLELGDSALYLCASSQSTDTQYFGPGTRLTVL.

As for this clone: Other DNA sequences in the same sample also yield this CDR3. The CDR3 reads CASSLGTGNYGYTF. The CDR3 coding sequence is TGCGCCAGCAGCTTGGGGACAGGGAACTATGGCTACACCTTC. The chain combines TRBV5-1 with TRBJ1-2; 8 nucleotides align to TRBD1. The germline gives CDR1 SGHRS, CDR2 YFSETQ. This CDR3 has 14 residues. V was clipped by 0 bases and J by 2 bases; unmatched bases: 0.

CDR3 in DNA: TGTGCCAGCTCACCGGGACTAGCCGAGACCCAGTACTTC. Its translation: CASSPGLAETQYF. J is TRBJ2-5 and V is TRBV18; TRBD2 matches 9 bases. V was clipped by 3 bases and J by 5 bases; unmatched bases: 1. The CDR3 length is 13 residues. The V gene's germline CDR1 is KGHSH and CDR2 LQKENI. Full variable domain (rest looked up from reference TRBV18 and TRBJ2-5): NAGVMQNPRHLVRRRGQEARLRCSPMKGHSHVYWYRQLPEEGLKFMVYLQKENIIDESGMPKERFSAEFPKEGPSILRIQQVVRGDSAAYFCASSPGLAETQYFGPGTRLLVL.

The chain couples TRBV7-9 to TRBJ2-7; TRBD2 matches 12 bases. The V and J ends lost 4 bases and 2 bases, in that order; junction bases with no gene match: 3. The CDR3 extends over 15 amino acids. CDR1 and CDR2 from the germline V gene are SEHNR and FQNEAQ (reference sequence). The CDR3 loop reads CASSWTSGTPYEQYF. As DNA, the CDR3 is TGTGCCAGCAGCTGGACTAGCGGGACCCCCTACGAGCAGTACTTC.

The V call is TRBV10-3, the J call TRBJ2-7; TRBD2 matches 7 bases. Germline-derived CDR1 and CDR2 are ENHRY and SYGVKD. This CDR3 has 10 residues. CDR3 in DNA: TGTGCGGGGGGGGATGGCGAGCAGTACTTC. Protein product: CAGGDGEQYF.

The rearrangement uses TRBV19 and TRBJ2-3; 12 bases are shared with TRBD2. Unmatched junction bases numbered 3, after V lost 5 bases and J lost 3 bases. The germline V gene has CDR1 LNHDA and CDR2 SQIVND (reference sequence). This CDR3 is 15 amino acids long. The CDR3 DNA follows: TGTGCCAGTAGTTTTGGACTAGCGGGAACAGATACGCAGTATTTT. Translation gives CASSFGLAGTDTQYF.

V and J are TRBV11-2 and TRBJ1-1; D gene ambiguous. The V end was cut by 7 bases, the J end by 2 bases, with 14 bases between. The CDR3 totals 14 residues. CDR1 is SGHAT and CDR2 is FQNNGV in the germline V gene. The CDR3 DNA reads as TGTGCCAGCAACCATGACGGAGATAACACTGAAGCTTTCTTT. Translated: CASNHDGDNTEAFF.

The J gene is TRBJ2-1, the V gene TRBV4-1, with D possibly matching TRBD2 (6 bases). CDR1 and CDR2 (germline): MGHRA, YSYEKL. The CDR3 runs to 15 residues. Deletions cut 4 bases from V and 1 base from J, with 11 bases between. The CDR3 loop reads CASSPRGNSYNEQFF. In DNA, the CDR3 is TGCGCCAGCAGCCCCCGCGGGAATTCCTACAATGAGCAGTTCTTC.

The chain uses TRBV4-1 and TRBJ2-7; 9 bases agree with TRBD1. Germline-derived CDR1 and CDR2 are MGHRA and YSYEKL. V shed 4 bases and J 3 bases; nucleotides not matched to a gene: 7. CDR3 length: 15 amino acids. DNA for the CDR3: TGCGCCAGCAGCCGCCAGGACAGGGGTTACTACGAGCAGTACTTC. Residues: CASSRQDRGYYEQYF.

This clone was counted once. J is TRBJ1-1 and V is TRBV6-5; 8 bases map to TRBD1. The V gene's germline CDR1 is MNHEY and CDR2 SVGAGI. Germline trimming cut 5 bases from V and 5 bases from J; bases unmatched to any gene: 10. The CDR3 is made up of 15 amino acids. CDR3 residues: CASSNDRGRETEAFF. The CDR3 DNA follows: TGTGCCAGCAGTAACGACAGGGGTCGAGAGACTGAAGCTTTCTTT.

This clone came up a few times. This chain joins TRBV27 and TRBJ1-5; 8 nucleotides line up with TRBD1. V lost 8 bases, J lost 6 bases, and 6 bases stayed unmatched. CDR3 length: 13 amino acids. Germline V gives CDR1 MNHEY, CDR2 SMNVEV (reference sequence). The chain's CDR3 is CASSRGPGQPQHF. In DNA, the CDR3 is TGTGCCAGCTCCAGGGGGCCCGGTCAGCCCCAGCATTTT.

The chain couples TRBV7-9 to TRBJ1-2; D gene ambiguous. Per germline, CDR1 SEHNR and CDR2 FQNEAQ (reference sequence). This CDR3 has 11 amino acids. The ends were cut back, 7 bases at V and 7 bases at J, with 10 bases in the middle. Written as DNA, the CDR3 is TGTGCCAGCAATGCCGAGATTGGCTACACCTTC. Translation: CASNAEIGYTF.

This clone was observed a few times. The chain couples TRBV9 to TRBJ1-1; no clear D. This CDR3 region has 13 residues. Trimming took 3 bases from V and 4 from J, leaving 10 bases between them. Germline V lookup: CDR1 SGDLS, CDR2 YYNGEE. The CDR3 reads CASSGHPSTEAFF. The CDR3 DNA is TGTGCCAGCAGCGGCCACCCGAGCACTGAAGCTTTCTTT. Filled out from reference TRBV9 and TRBJ1-1, the complete variable domain reads DSGVTQTPKHLITATGQRVTLRCSPRSGDLSVYWYQQSLDQGLQFLIQYYNGEERAKGNILERFSAQQFPDLHSELNLSSLELGDSALYFCASSGHPSTEAFFGQGTRLTVV.

This clone was found a few times. The J gene is TRBJ1-2, the V gene TRBV29-1, with no clear D. The CDR3 is 11 amino acids. With 4 bases removed from V and 7 bases from J, the gap between germline ends came to 10 bases. Germline loops: CDR1 SQVTM, CDR2 ANQGSEA. The CDR3 loop is CSVGEGPGYTF. The CDR3 DNA sequence: TGCAGCGTTGGGGAGGGCCCTGGCTACACCTTC.

This sequence joins TRBV19 and TRBJ1-2; TRBD1 might be the D (6 bases). The germline V and J ends were trimmed by 5 bases and 6 bases, with 13 bases remaining between them. CDR1 and CDR2 (germline): LNHDA, SQIVND (reference sequence). The CDR3 runs to 13 residues. This CDR3 reads CASSLQGFDGYTF. The CDR3 nucleotides read TGTGCCAGTAGTCTACAGGGTTTCGATGGCTACACCTTC.

V is TRBV5-1 and J is TRBJ2-1, with 13 bases identical to TRBD2. This CDR3 contains 19 residues. Unmatched junction bases numbered 13, after V lost 0 bases and J lost 7 bases. Germline V gene data show CDR1 as SGHRS and CDR2 as YFSETQ. Here the CDR3 DNA reads TGCGCCAGCAGCTTGGGGTCGGCTACTAGCGGGAGGGTCGTGAATGAGCAGTTCTTC. Encoded protein: CASSLGSATSGRVVNEQFF.

The V call is TRBV4-2, the J call TRBJ2-1; no clear D. Germline V gene sequence: CDR1 LGHNA, CDR2 YNFKEQ. The CDR3 runs 15 residues. Deletions cut 1 base from V and 4 bases from J, with 11 bases between. CDR3 in DNA: TGTGCCAGCAGCCAAGGGCCTGGGCCATACAATGAGCAGTTCTTC. Its translation: CASSQGPGPYNEQFF.

The chain is built from TRBV19 and TRBJ2-1; D might be TRBD2 (6 bases). The CDR3 runs 14 residues. The germline V gene encodes CDR1 LNHDA and CDR2 SQIVND (reference sequence). The V end lost 5 bases, the J end lost 8 bases, and 16 bases lay between the germline ends. The CDR3 spells CASSRLGGHDEQFF. The CDR3 bases are TGTGCCAGTAGTCGCCTGGGGGGTCACGATGAGCAGTTCTTC.

This chain uses TRBV13 with TRBJ2-7; D gene ambiguous. The CDR3 is made up of 14 amino acids. V was pared by 8 bases and J by 6 bases, with 20 bases between. Germline V gene lookup returns CDR1 PRHDT and CDR2 FYEKMQ (reference sequence). The CDR3 bases are TGTGCCAGCGCTCCTCCTGGCTCAGCGATCGAGCAGTACTTC. Protein product: CASAPPGSAIEQYF. Supplemented by reference TRBV13 and TRBJ2-7, the full variable domain reads AAGVIQSPRHLIKEKRETATLKCYPIPRHDTVYWYQQGPGQDPQFLISFYEKMQSDKGSIPDRFSAQQFSDYHSELNMSSLELGDSALYFCASAPPGSAIEQYFGPGTRLTVT.

The gene calls are TRBV19 and TRBJ2-7; the match to TRBD2 covers 11 bases. The CDR3 is 15 residues long. Germline CDR1 reads LNHDA; CDR2 reads SQIVND (reference sequence). With 6 bases clipped from V and 0 bases from J, the junction kept 4 bases outside the gene matches. The CDR3 protein is CASRGTSGVSYEQYF. CDR3 nucleotides: TGTGCCAGTAGGGGGACTAGCGGTGTCTCCTACGAGCAGTACTTC.

The rearrangement links TRBV28 to TRBJ1-1, with 9 nucleotides matching TRBD1. CDR1 and CDR2 (germline): MDHEN, SYDVKM. With V trimmed by 5 bases and J by 4 bases, 5 bases remained unmatched. The CDR3 has 14 residues. The CDR3 protein is CASSGQGRGTEAFF. CDR3 sequence (DNA): TGTGCCAGCAGTGGACAGGGGCGGGGCACTGAAGCTTTCTTT.

This clone was seen a handful of times. The chain recombines TRBV19 with TRBJ1-2; a weak D match, TRBD1 (6 bases). The CDR3 runs to 14 residues. V shed 7 bases and J shed 4 bases, with 16 bases lying between them. Germline-derived CDR1 and CDR2 are LNHDA and SQIVND (reference sequence). Here the CDR3 reads CASTGTLFRYGYTF. CDR3 in DNA: TGTGCCAGTACCGGGACACTATTTCGCTATGGCTACACCTTC.